A selection of T cell receptor beta chains follows, all from one sample in a study of blood T cell repertoires in COVID-19. The method was immunoSEQ multiplex PCR; TCRdb's version includes in-frame clones alone and lacks a portion of them. The sample has roughly 200,000 clones, 65% to 85% seen once. Sequencing used peripheral blood. These receptors came from a middle-aged man with active or convalescent COVID-19. Both conserved end residues are part of each CDR3. D genes are given only for firm matches. Part of the rows lack a size; the others show once, few, many or a class for expanded clones.

J gene: TRBJ2-2; V gene: TRBV6-5; clone size: .; D gene: .; CDR3 DNA: TGTGCCAGCAGTTACTCGTCAGTCACCGGGGAGCTGTTTTTT; CDR3 protein: CASSYSSVTGELFF
J gene: TRBJ1-5; V gene: TRBV18; clone size: .; D gene: TRBD1; CDR3 DNA: TGTGCCAGCTCACCCGTGACAGGGACAGGTCAGCCCCAGCATTTT; CDR3 protein: CASSPVTGTGQPQHF
J gene: TRBJ2-5; V gene: TRBV6-1; clone size: .; D gene: TRBD2; CDR3 DNA: TGTGCCAGCAGTGAAGCGCAGGCAGGGAGGGGAGAGACCCAGTACTTC; CDR3 protein: CASSEAQAGRGETQYF
J gene: TRBJ2-3; V gene: TRBV20-1; clone size: .; D gene: .; CDR3 DNA: TGCAGTGCTAGTCTCCGGGGGGCATCTACAGATACGCAGTATTTT; CDR3 protein: CSASLRGASTDTQYF
J gene: TRBJ1-2; V gene: TRBV29-1; clone size: once; D gene: TRBD1; CDR3 DNA: TGCAGCGTTGATGGTACAGGGGGGAACTATGGCTACACCTTC; CDR3 protein: CSVDGTGGNYGYTF
J gene: TRBJ2-1; V gene: TRBV2; clone size: .; D gene: TRBD2; CDR3 DNA: TGTGCCAGCACCTTATGGAGTAGCGGGGCTAACTACAATGAGCAGTTCTTC; CDR3 protein: CASTLWSSGANYNEQFF
J gene: TRBJ2-4; V gene: TRBV12-1; clone size: .; D gene: .; CDR3 DNA: TGTGCCAGCAGCCCCGAACTGGGACAGGGGGGAAGAGCCAGATTTTCAAACATTCAGTACTTC; CDR3 protein: CASSPELGQGGRARFSNIQYF
J gene: TRBJ1-1; V gene: TRBV6-5; clone size: .; D gene: .; CDR3 DNA: TGTGCCAGCAGTCCCAGGGAGGGCACTGAAGCTTTCTTT; CDR3 protein: CASSPREGTEAFF
J gene: TRBJ2-7; V gene: TRBV5-4; clone size: .; D gene: TRBD1; CDR3 DNA: TGTGCCAGTAGGGACAGTAGCTCCTACGAGCAGTACTTC; CDR3 protein: CASRDSSSYEQYF
J gene: TRBJ2-2; V gene: TRBV24-1; clone size: .; D gene: TRBD2; CDR3 DNA: TGTGCCACCAGTGATCTAGGACTAGCGGGGGGCAACACCGGGGAGCTGTTTTTT; CDR3 protein: CATSDLGLAGGNTGELFF
J gene: TRBJ1-5; V gene: TRBV6-5; clone size: .; D gene: .; CDR3 DNA: TGTGCCAGCCTGCTTGACAGTAGCAATCAGCCCCAGCATTTT; CDR3 protein: CASLLDSSNQPQHF
J gene: TRBJ1-5; V gene: TRBV6-6; clone size: .; D gene: TRBD1; CDR3 DNA: TGTGCCAGCAGTTACGACAGGGGGAGGAATCAGCCCCAGCATTTT; CDR3 protein: CASSYDRGRNQPQHF
J gene: TRBJ2-1; V gene: TRBV6-1; clone size: .; D gene: TRBD1; CDR3 DNA: TGTGCCAGCAGTGAGGGACAGTTCAATGAGCAGTTCTTC; CDR3 protein: CASSEGQFNEQFF
J gene: TRBJ2-1; V gene: TRBV30; clone size: .; D gene: TRBD2; CDR3 DNA: TGTGCCTGGAGTAGTGGGACTAGCGGCTACAATGAGCAGTTCTTC; CDR3 protein: CAWSSGTSGYNEQFF